This is a list of T cell receptor beta chains from one sample in a study of OX40 agonist ivuxolimab in advanced cancers. Sequencing was performed with immunoSEQ multiplex PCR; in TCRdb, only in-frame clones are kept and a portion is missing. Of 60,000 to 85,000 clones in the sample, over 75% are singletons; the top ten hold over 0.75%. Source: CD4+ or CD8+ T cells sorted from blood, taken in a trial of the OX40 agonist ivuxolimab. The source of these receptors is an adult with an advanced solid tumor such as melanoma, head and neck, liver or kidney cancer. The CDR3 runs from the conserved cysteine through the conserved F or W. The D gene is left open where the match is weak. Some rows have no size entry. The others give once, few or many, or a class for an expanded clone.

j_call clone_size v_call d_call cdr3_nt cdr3_aa
TRBJ1-1 . TRBV5-1 . TGCGCCAGCAGCTTGACGGGAAACACTGAAGCTTTCTTT CASSLTGNTEAFF
TRBJ2-7 . TRBV11-2 . TGTGCCAGCAGCTTAAGGGCGGCGGGAGAGCAGTACTTC CASSLRAAGEQYF
TRBJ2-3 . TRBV5-1 TRBD1 TGCGCCAGCAGCCAAACCGGAATTTCCGGGACAGGGCGCACAGATACGCAGTATTTT CASSQTGISGTGRTDTQYF
TRBJ1-5 . TRBV6-6 . TGTGCCAGCAGCGAAGACGGACCAAATCCCCCCCAGCATTTT CASSEDGPNPPQHF
TRBJ1-1 . TRBV28 TRBD1 TGTGCCAGCAGCTCGACAGGGTTGAACACTGAAGCTTTCTTT CASSSTGLNTEAFF
TRBJ2-2 . TRBV6-6 . TGTGCCAGCAGTTACTATCGACAGGTAGCCGGGGAGCTGTTTTTT CASSYYRQVAGELFF
TRBJ2-1 . TRBV18 . TGTGCCAGCTCACCACCAAGAGGGCACTACAATGAGCAGTTCTTC CASSPPRGHYNEQFF
TRBJ1-5 . TRBV28 TRBD1 TGTGCCAGCAAACCGGGACAGAGGGATAATCAGCCCCAGCATTTT CASKPGQRDNQPQHF
TRBJ2-7 . TRBV18 TRBD2 TGTGCCAGCTCACCAACGGGCGGGAGCTCCTACGAGCAGTACTTC CASSPTGGSSYEQYF
TRBJ1-4 . TRBV6-1 . TGTGCCACATGGAGCTTGACGGGTGAAAAACTGTTTTTT CATWSLTGEKLFF
TRBJ1-5 . TRBV27 . TGTGCCAGCAGTTTAAGTGGCAATCAGCCCCAGCATTTT CASSLSGNQPQHF
TRBJ1-5 . TRBV19 TRBD1 TGTGCCAGTAGCCAAACGACAGGGGCCGTTCTACCCCAGCATTTT CASSQTTGAVLPQHF
TRBJ2-1 . TRBV11-3 . TGTGCCAGCAGCTTAAGAATTAACAGGGACAATGAGCAGTTCTTC CASSLRINRDNEQFF
TRBJ2-7 . TRBV21-1 . TGTGCCAGCAGCAAAGGGAAGGGGTCCGAGCAGTACTTC CASSKGKGSEQYF
TRBJ1-2 . TRBV20-1 . TGCAGTGCCCCCCCGGGAGGCTACACCTTC CSAPPGGYTF
TRBJ2-7 . TRBV28 . TGTGCCAGCACCCTGGGGGGAAGACACGAGCAGTACTTC CASTLGGRHEQYF
TRBJ2-7 . TRBV9 . TGTGCCAGCAGCATACAGGGGGGGAGCTCCTACGAGCAGTACTTC CASSIQGGSSYEQYF
TRBJ2-1 once TRBV2 . TGTGCCAGCAGGGGACCAGAGCAGTTCTTC CASRGPEQFF
TRBJ2-5 . TRBV6-1 TRBD1 TGTGCCAGCAGTGGATCCGGGACAGTACAAGAGACCCAGTACTTC CASSGSGTVQETQYF
TRBJ2-5 once TRBV20-1 . TGCAGTGCTGCCTTAGCCGAGACCCAGTACTTC CSAALAETQYF
TRBJ1-1 . TRBV19 . TGTGCCAGTAGTGTTTACAGCTCTAGTGGCACTGAAGCTTTCTTT CASSVYSSSGTEAFF
TRBJ2-4 . TRBV7-2 TRBD2 TGTGCCAGCAGCTTCCAAGCGGGGTCTGGGAACATTCAGTACTTC CASSFQAGSGNIQYF
TRBJ2-3 . TRBV5-1 TRBD2 TGCGCCAGCAGCTTGGAGGCGGGAGTGGCAGATACGCAGTATTTT CASSLEAGVADTQYF
TRBJ2-7 . TRBV30 . TGTGCCACACGGGGAGGCCCCTACGAGCAGTACTTC CATRGGPYEQYF
TRBJ2-3 . TRBV5-1 TRBD2 TGCGCCAGCAGAGGGACTAGCGCTAGCACAGATACGCAGTATTTT CASRGTSASTDTQYF
TRBJ2-7 . TRBV27 TRBD1 TGTGCCAGCACCCTGCGCGGGACAGGGGACTACGAGCAGTACTTC CASTLRGTGDYEQYF
TRBJ2-5 once TRBV7-2 . TGTGCCAGCAGCTTAGACCGAGAGACCCAGTACTTC CASSLDRETQYF
TRBJ2-7 . TRBV6-6 TRBD1 TGTGCCGCTGGGACAGGGGTTACCTACGAGCAGTACTTC CAAGTGVTYEQYF
TRBJ2-3 . TRBV4-2 TRBD1 TGTGCCAGCAGCCAAGTAGGGGGCCCAGATACGCAGTATTTT CASSQVGGPDTQYF
TRBJ2-3 . TRBV29-1 TRBD2 TGCAGCGTTGGAGTTGGCGGGAGGGCCACAGATACGCAGTATTTT CSVGVGGRATDTQYF
TRBJ2-7 . TRBV2 TRBD2 TGTGCCAGCAGTGAGGGACTAGCGCGCTCCTACGAGCAGTACTTC CASSEGLARSYEQYF
TRBJ2-6 . TRBV18 . TGTGCCAGCTCACTTCAGGTGACTGGGGCCAACGTCCTGACTTTC CASSLQVTGANVLTF
TRBJ2-6 . TRBV4-3 TRBD1 TGCGCCAGCAGCCGCCAGGGGGCCGGACTGAGCTCTGGGGCCAACGTCCTGACTTTC CASSRQGAGLSSGANVLTF
TRBJ2-4 . TRBV5-5 . TGTGCCAGCAGGTATAACAGGGCAGGAAACATTCAGTACTTC CASRYNRAGNIQYF
TRBJ1-4 . TRBV7-8 . TGTGCCAGCAGCCCTATTAGGGCTGGTGAAAAACTGTTTTTT CASSPIRAGEKLFF
TRBJ2-7 . TRBV29-1 TRBD1 TGCAGCGTCGTGGACAGGGGTTCCTCCTACGAGCAGTACTTC CSVVDRGSSYEQYF
TRBJ2-3 . TRBV27 . TGTGCCAGCAGTTCTCCCCTCCCCCCTACGCAGTATTTT CASSSPLPPTQYF
TRBJ1-2 . TRBV28 . TGTGCCAGCAGTCCCGGGACGGCTCTCTATGGCTACACCTTC CASSPGTALYGYTF
TRBJ2-1 . TRBV6-5 TRBD2 TGTGCCAGCAGCGGGAGGACCTACAATGAGCAGTTCTTC CASSGRTYNEQFF
TRBJ2-1 . TRBV10-3 . TGTGCCATCAGTGGGACCACAAGCTACAATGAGCAGTTCTTC CAISGTTSYNEQFF
TRBJ2-7 . TRBV2 . TGTGCCAGCAGTAGGGACCGTCTGGTTCAGTACTTC CASSRDRLVQYF
TRBJ2-1 . TRBV27 . TGTGCCAGCAGTTTAGAGGGTGGGTACAATGAGCAGTTCTTC CASSLEGGYNEQFF
TRBJ1-1 . TRBV2 . TGTGCCAGCAGTGTAGTCAGCATGAACACTGAAGCTTTCTTT CASSVVSMNTEAFF
TRBJ1-5 . TRBV5-6 . TGTGCCAGCAGCTTGGGGTCGGTGAAGGAGCCCCAGCATTTT CASSLGSVKEPQHF
TRBJ1-1 . TRBV7-8 . TGTGCCAGCAGGGAGGCCGGGGGGCGAGTTACTGAAGCTTTCTTT CASREAGGRVTEAFF
TRBJ2-2 . TRBV11-1 . TGTGCCAGCACCTTACAAACTAGCTCCGGGGAGCTGTTTTTT CASTLQTSSGELFF
TRBJ2-5 . TRBV5-1 TRBD2 TGCGCCAGCAGCTTAGCGGGGGTCACAACCGAGACCCAGTACTTC CASSLAGVTTETQYF
TRBJ2-5 . TRBV18 . TGTGCCAGCTCACCAAACAGGGGAGGCCAAGAGACCCAGTACTTC CASSPNRGGQETQYF
TRBJ2-5 . TRBV5-1 . TGCGCCAGCAGCTTGATGGAGACCCAGTACTTC CASSLMETQYF
TRBJ1-6 . TRBV27 . TGTGCCAGCAGTTTCGGGAGTTTCTATAATTCACCCCTCCACTTT CASSFGSFYNSPLHF
TRBJ1-1 . TRBV5-1 . TGCGCCAGCAGCTTGATACCCGAGACTGAAGCTTTCTTT CASSLIPETEAFF
TRBJ1-4 . TRBV5-1 . TGCGCCAGCAGCTTGGATCCGGGCCCTAGGTTTGAAAAACTGTTTTTT CASSLDPGPRFEKLFF
TRBJ2-7 . TRBV5-1 . TGCGCCAGCAGCTTGGAGGGCGCGTACGAGCAGTACTTC CASSLEGAYEQYF
TRBJ1-5 once TRBV19 . TGTGCCAGTAGTATGGGACCGAATCAGCCCCAGCATTTT CASSMGPNQPQHF
TRBJ2-7 . TRBV5-4 TRBD1 TGTGCCAGCAGCTTGCCAGGGGGTAGGCACGAGCAGTACTTC CASSLPGGRHEQYF
TRBJ2-1 once TRBV18 TRBD1 TGTGCCAGCTCATCAGGGGGCAGGTCCATCAATGAGCAGTTCTTC CASSSGGRSINEQFF
TRBJ2-7 . TRBV7-3 TRBD1 TGTGCCAGCAGCCTCGATCGGGACAGGATCCACGAGCAGTACTTC CASSLDRDRIHEQYF
TRBJ1-3 . TRBV28 . TGTGCCAGCAGGCCCCCGTTGGGGGCTGTAGGAAACACCATATATTTT CASRPPLGAVGNTIYF